What follows describes a single TCR beta chain. Antigen specificity is unknown. In the PCR, 60 Vbeta and 13 Jbeta primers were used. The method was immunoSEQ multiplex PCR; TCRdb's version includes in-frame clones alone and lacks a portion of them. The sample has under 100,000 clones, roughly 70% seen once. Trimming pared 0 bases from V and 4 bases from J, leaving 7 bases between. The CDR3 is 13 residues long. Per the germline V gene, CDR1 is GTSNPN and CDR2 is SVGIG (reference sequence). These data originate in a study of cytomegalovirus exposure and HLA in healthy donors. Findings and caveats of the study: Analysis performed later showed TCR beta chains linked to HLA being more clonally expanded than equally common others. Common viral pathogens were later found to be apparently linked to several of the most significant clusters. Data from an earlier analysis indicated that most TCR beta V segments were productive either about 90% or about 30% of the time. The classifier reportedly diagnosed cytomegalovirus status with high sensitivity and specificity.

The V call is TRBV30, the J call TRBJ2-1, with unresolved D. This sequence was found in a woman between 50 and 59 years old in good health and CMV-seropositive. Sequencing input: PBMCs. CDR3 sequence reads: CAWSVRRYNEQFF. CDR3 nucleotide sequence: TGTGCCTGGAGTGTGCGGCGGTACAATGAGCAGTTCTTC.